One T cell receptor beta chain is described in this entry. This record comes from a study of T cell responses to AZD1222 COVID-19 vaccine. The germline gives CDR1 SEHNR, CDR2 FQNEAQ (reference sequence). The ends were cut back, 0 bases at V and 0 bases at J, with 5 bases in the middle. The CDR3 has 14 amino acids. Method: immunoSEQ multiplex PCR; TCRdb's copy keeps in-frame clones and lacks some. The table records 150,000 to 200,000 clones, approximately 91% of them present only once. The chain employs TRBV7-9 and TRBJ1-2; no firm D call. This TCR was recovered from an adult who received the AZD1222 COVID-19 vaccine. This material consisted of peripheral blood, taken 28 days after the second AZD1222 dose. CDR3 coding DNA: TGTGCCAGCAGCTTAGCGGCAACTAACTATGGCTACACCTTC. Translation: CASSLAATNYGYTF.